One sample yielded the 32 T cell receptor beta chains listed below, sequenced in a study of T cell responses to AZD1222 COVID-19 vaccine. Here immunoSEQ multiplex PCR was the method, and the copy in TCRdb shows in-frame clones only, minus some. Of around 180,000 clones listed, around nine tenths were seen once; the top ten hold 20% to 30%. The sequences come from peripheral blood, collected 28 days after the second AZD1222 dose. All receptors come from an adult who received the AZD1222 COVID-19 vaccine.

The CDR3 DNA reads TGCAGCGTATACCCCACAGGGGAACCTACGAGGCAGTACTTC. It translates to CSVYPTGEPTRQYF. V usage is TRBV29-1 and J usage is TRBJ2-7; TRBD1 agrees at 7 bases. V shed 6 bases and J 9 bases; nucleotides not matched to a gene: 17. CDR3 size: 14 residues. Germline V gene data show CDR1 as SQVTM and CDR2 as ANQGSEA.

This chain connects TRBV7-9 to TRBJ2-7, with 10 positions matching TRBD1. The V segment lost 4 bases and the J segment 8 bases; nucleotides outside the gene matches: 11. This CDR3 contains 15 residues. Per germline, CDR1 SEHNR and CDR2 FQNEAQ (reference sequence). The CDR3 DNA sequence: TGTGCCAGCAGCTATGCGGGGACAGGGGCCTATCAGCAGTACTTC. Amino acids: CASSYAGTGAYQQYF. The variable domain in full, completed from reference TRBV7-9 and TRBJ2-7, reads DTGVSQNPRHKITKRGQNVTFRCDPISEHNRLYWYRQTLGQGPEFLTYFQNEAQLEKSRLLSDRFSAERPKGSFSTLEIQRTEQGDSAMYLCASSYAGTGAYQQYFGPGTRLTVT.

This clone was seen once. The rearrangement links TRBV11-2 to TRBJ1-1, with D uncertain. This CDR3 spans 15 amino acids. V lost 0 bases and J lost 4, with 12 bases in between. Looked up from germline, CDR1 is SGHAT and CDR2 is FQNNGV. This chain's CDR3 is CASSLEGSAGTEAFF. CDR3 DNA sequence: TGTGCCAGCAGCTTAGAAGGGTCAGCGGGCACTGAAGCTTTCTTT.

The rearrangement uses TRBV27 and TRBJ2-7; 13 bases line up with TRBD2. The CDR3 consists of 15 residues. Germline CDR1 is MNHEY and CDR2 is SMNVEV (reference sequence). V lost 5 bases and J lost 2; bases outside the gene matches: 3. The CDR3 sequence is CASSVLAGGAYEQYF. CDR3 DNA sequence: TGTGCCAGCAGTGTACTAGCGGGAGGGGCCTACGAGCAGTACTTC.

This clone was seen a single time. J is TRBJ1-1 and V is TRBV18, with 8 bases lining up with TRBD1. The length of the CDR3 is 16 residues. V was pared by 2 bases and J by 0 bases, with 5 bases of the junction left unmatched. Germline V gene sequence: CDR1 KGHSH, CDR2 LQKENI. DNA of the CDR3: TGTGCCAGCTCACCATACAGGGGGGGGATGAACACTGAAGCTTTCTTT. Its protein is CASSPYRGGMNTEAFF.

The chain uses TRBV28 and TRBJ1-2; 10 bases are a match to TRBD1. The V segment lost 7 bases and the J segment 5 bases; nucleotides outside the gene matches: 4. This CDR3 region has 13 residues. Germline V CDR1 and CDR2: MDHEN, SYDVKM. DNA of the CDR3: TGTGCCAGCATGACAGGGGGCAGATATGGCTACACCTTC. Its protein product is CASMTGGRYGYTF.

The V call is TRBV29-1, the J call TRBJ2-1, with D perhaps TRBD2 (6 bases). Looked up from germline, CDR1 is SQVTM and CDR2 is ANQGSEA. This CDR3 has 16 amino acids. Trimming removed 5 bases from V and 2 bases from J, with 19 bases in between. The CDR3 DNA is TGCAGCGTTAGAACTTTGGGGGAGGCGACCTACAATGAGCAGTTCTTC. Translation: CSVRTLGEATYNEQFF.

V gene TRBV7-2 combines with J gene TRBJ2-7, with D unresolved. CDR1 SGHTA and CDR2 FQGNSA come from the germline V gene. The ends were cut back, 1 base at V and 0 bases at J, with 13 bases in the middle. The CDR3 runs to 16 residues. The CDR3 here is CASSLEREPISYEQYF. CDR3 coding DNA: TGTGCCAGCAGCTTAGAACGAGAACCGATCTCCTACGAGCAGTACTTC.

The V call is TRBV5-1, the J call TRBJ2-2, with D perhaps TRBD1 or TRBD2 (5 bases each). The CDR3 is 16 residues long. The germline V and J ends were trimmed by 6 bases and 0 bases, with 15 bases remaining between them. CDR1 and CDR2 from the germline V gene are SGHRS and YFSETQ. The CDR3 DNA follows: TGCGCCAGCACCCCTCTGGGACGCACGAACACCGGGGAGCTGTTTTTT. Its translation is CASTPLGRTNTGELFF.

V gene TRBV5-1 combines with J gene TRBJ2-3; 16 bases are shared with TRBD2. With V trimmed by 3 bases and J by 6 bases, 1 base remained unmatched. This CDR3 is 15 amino acids long. Looked up from germline, CDR1 is SGHRS and CDR2 is YFSETQ. CDR3 region: CASSWGLAGGDTQYF. CDR3 nucleotide sequence: TGCGCCAGCAGCTGGGGACTAGCGGGAGGGGATACGCAGTATTTT.

This chain links TRBV27 with TRBJ2-3; D remains unclear. The germline V gene encodes CDR1 MNHEY and CDR2 SMNVEV (reference sequence). Trimming cost V 3 bases and J 0 bases, with 10 bases left between them. The CDR3 runs 15 residues. CDR3 DNA sequence: TGTGCCAGCAGTTTCACAGCAGCTAGCACAGATACGCAGTATTTT. It specifies CASSFTAASTDTQYF.

The V and J genes are TRBV6-5 and TRBJ1-4; tentative D call: TRBD1 (5 bases). Germline assignment: CDR1 MNHEY and CDR2 SVGAGI. Trimming took 6 bases from V and 8 from J, leaving 13 bases between them. The CDR3 totals 13 residues. CDR3 loop: CASSQPGREKLFF. CDR3 bases: TGTGCCAGCAGCCAACCGGGACGGGAAAAACTGTTTTTT.

The chain combines TRBV2 with TRBJ2-7; 10 bases line up with TRBD1. The CDR3 extends over 14 amino acids. Germline CDR1 SNHLY, CDR2 FYNNEI. Trimming took 7 bases from V and 6 from J; bases not matched to a gene: 9. The CDR3 reads CASTKTGTGVEQYF. The CDR3, as DNA: TGTGCCAGCACCAAAACCGGGACAGGGGTCGAGCAGTACTTC.

This clone was found once. The rearrangement uses TRBV28 and TRBJ1-5; D is unclear. With 7 bases removed from V and 2 bases from J, the gap between germline ends came to 9 bases. The CDR3 loop spans 13 amino acids. Germline V lookup: CDR1 MDHEN, CDR2 SYDVKM. The chain's CDR3 is CASTSYRNQPQHF. CDR3 bases: TGTGCCAGCACTTCGTACCGCAATCAGCCCCAGCATTTT.

The rearrangement joins TRBV3-1 (or the pseudogene TRBV3-2) to TRBJ2-3; 15 bases agree with TRBD2. The V gene's germline CDR1 is LGHDT and CDR2 YNNKEL (reference sequence). V shed 5 bases and J 2 bases; nucleotides not matched to a gene: 8. The CDR3 totals 18 residues. CDR3 sequence: CASSYGLAGGPVTDTQYF. Written as DNA, the CDR3 is TGTGCCAGCAGCTATGGACTAGCGGGAGGGCCCGTCACAGATACGCAGTATTTT.

Remarks on this clone: Other DNA variants within this sample encode the same CDR3. V usage is TRBV18 and J usage is TRBJ2-7; no clear D gene. The CDR3 is made up of 11 amino acids. The germline gives CDR1 KGHSH, CDR2 LQKENI. V was shortened by 3 bases and J by 4 bases, with 4 bases between the two germline ends. The CDR3 nucleotides read TGTGCCAGCTCACCGGGATACGAGCAGTACTTC. Encoded protein: CASSPGYEQYF.

The chain combines TRBV18 with TRBJ2-7; possible D gene TRBD2, 6 bases. CDR1 is KGHSH and CDR2 is LQKENI in the germline V gene. The length of the CDR3 is 14 residues. V was clipped by 6 bases and J by 7 bases, with 19 bases between them. CDR3 residues: CASSRDSGETEQYF. CDR3 nucleotide sequence: TGTGCCAGCTCCCGGGACTCGGGGGAAACGGAGCAGTACTTC. Looking up the rest from reference TRBV18 and TRBJ2-7 gives the full variable domain: NAGVMQNPRHLVRRRGQEARLRCSPMKGHSHVYWYRQLPEEGLKFMVYLQKENIIDESGMPKERFSAEFPKEGPSILRIQQVVRGDSAAYFCASSRDSGETEQYFGPGTRLTVT.

The V and J genes are TRBV30 and TRBJ1-5; tentative D call: TRBD1 (6 bases). Per germline, CDR1 GTSNPN and CDR2 SVGIG (reference sequence). The CDR3 is 13 amino acids. The ends were cut back, 5 bases at V and 5 bases at J, with 13 bases in the middle. Here the CDR3 DNA reads TGTGCCTGGGCAGGGGAGAAGGATCAGCCCCAGCATTTT. Translated: CAWAGEKDQPQHF.

This clone has just one count. The rearrangement uses TRBV2 and TRBJ2-2, with D unresolved. V dropped 7 bases and J dropped 4 bases, with 13 bases sitting between them. CDR3 size: 14 residues. Germline values: CDR1 SNHLY, CDR2 FYNNEI. The CDR3 coding sequence is TGTGCCAGCACCGCGGTCACGATCACCGGGGAGCTGTTTTTT. Its translation: CASTAVTITGELFF.

This clone was found once. V and J are TRBV12-5 and TRBJ2-7; possibly TRBD2 for D (6 bases). In germline, CDR1 is LGHNT, CDR2 FRNRAP. The germline V and J ends were trimmed by 3 bases and 1 base, with 16 bases remaining between them. The CDR3 extends over 16 amino acids. CDR3 residues: CASGFPRRAPSYEQYF. As DNA, the CDR3 is TGTGCTAGTGGTTTCCCAAGGAGGGCCCCTTCCTACGAGCAGTACTTC.

The V call is TRBV5-4, the J call TRBJ2-3, with a tentative D call TRBD2 (5 bases). V lost 5 bases and J lost 4, with 14 bases in between. The CDR3 is 14 amino acids. From germline, CDR1 is SGHNT and CDR2 YYREEE (reference sequence). CDR3 protein: CASSQNEGSDTQYF. As DNA, the CDR3 is TGTGCCAGCAGTCAAAACGAGGGTTCAGATACGCAGTATTTT.

This clone has only a few counts. The chain carries TRBV28 and TRBJ1-5; D call uncertain. In germline, CDR1 is MDHEN, CDR2 SYDVKM. This CDR3 is 15 amino acids long. The V end was cut by 3 bases, the J end by 1 base, with 10 bases between. DNA for the CDR3: TGTGCCAGCAGTTTTCTGGAAGGGAGCAATCAGCCCCAGCATTTT. Protein sequence: CASSFLEGSNQPQHF.

The chain links TRBV7-2 to TRBJ2-7, with 9 bases identical to TRBD2. V shed 1 base and J 11 bases; nucleotides not matched to a gene: 9. The germline V gene encodes CDR1 SGHTA and CDR2 FQGNSA. The CDR3 consists of 14 residues. CDR3 sequence (DNA): TGTGCCAGCAGCTTAGACACCCAGCGGGAGGAGAAGTACTTC. Translation: CASSLDTQREEKYF.

The V call is TRBV7-3, the J call TRBJ2-6; tentative D call: TRBD2 (5 bases). Trimming cost V 5 bases and J 1 base, with 15 bases left between them. The CDR3 totals 17 residues. The germline gives CDR1 SGHTA, CDR2 FQGTGA. Here the CDR3 DNA reads TGTGCCAGCAGCCAAACCCGGACGGGGTCTGGGGCCAACGTCCTGACTTTC. Translated, it gives CASSQTRTGSGANVLTF. Filled out from reference TRBV7-3 and TRBJ2-6, the complete variable domain reads GAGVSQTPSNKVTEKGKYVELRCDPISGHTALYWYRQSLGQGPEFLIYFQGTGAADDSGLPNDRFFAVRPEGSVSTLKIQRTERGDSAVYLCASSQTRTGSGANVLTFGAGSRLTVL.

CDR3 protein: CSVRQGGPGELFF. As DNA, the CDR3 is TGCAGCGTTCGACAGGGAGGCCCCGGGGAGCTGTTTTTT. The rearrangement uses TRBV29-1 and TRBJ2-2; D is possibly TRBD1 (7 bases). Germline V gene lookup returns CDR1 SQVTM and CDR2 ANQGSEA. Trimming left V 5 bases short and J 6 bases short, with 13 bases between. CDR3 length: 13 residues.

This clone was detected once. The rearrangement uses TRBV27 and TRBJ2-7; TRBD2 matches 13 bases. V lost 5 bases and J lost 6; bases outside the gene matches: 10. Germline loops: CDR1 MNHEY, CDR2 SMNVEV (reference sequence). The CDR3 sequence is 16 residues long. In nucleotides, the CDR3 is TGTGCCAGCAGTCCAGGGACTAGCGGGGCCTGGGGCGAGCAGTACTTC. This encodes CASSPGTSGAWGEQYF.

The V gene is TRBV7-2, the J gene TRBJ1-6; unclear D gene. The germline V gene has CDR1 SGHTA and CDR2 FQGNSA. The CDR3 is made up of 13 amino acids. V dropped 6 bases and J dropped 10 bases, with 13 bases sitting between them. CDR3 sequence: CASRRQPGSPLHF. Written as DNA, the CDR3 is TGTGCCAGCAGGCGGCAGCCTGGGTCACCCCTCCACTTT. Combining the CDR3 with reference TRBV7-2 and TRBJ1-6 gives the whole variable domain GAGVSQSPSNKVTEKGKDVELRCDPISGHTALYWYRQSLGQGLEFLIYFQGNSAPDKSGLPSDRFSAERTGGSVSTLTIQRTQQEDSAVYLCASRRQPGSPLHFGNGTRLTVT.

In its sample, this clone was seen once. The chain combines TRBV28 with TRBJ1-5, with 8 positions matching TRBD1. This CDR3 is 14 amino acids long. Germline V lookup: CDR1 MDHEN, CDR2 SYDVKM. Trimming at V came to 2 bases and at J to 5 bases, leaving 2 bases not matched to a gene. The CDR3 DNA is TGTGCCAGCAGTTTAGGGACAGGTCATCAGCCCCAGCATTTT. As protein: CASSLGTGHQPQHF.

This chain links TRBV7-2 with TRBJ2-2; unclear D gene. Trimming cost V 6 bases and J 8 bases, with 10 bases left between them. Germline CDR1 is SGHTA and CDR2 is FQGNSA. The CDR3 is 12 residues long. CDR3 sequence: CASSPVGGELFF. In DNA form, the CDR3 reads TGTGCCAGCAGTCCCGTAGGGGGGGAGCTGTTTTTT.

The chain is built from TRBV14 and TRBJ2-3, with TRBD2 as a possible D gene (6 bases). This CDR3 is 14 amino acids long. The V end was cut by 4 bases, the J end by 4 bases, with 12 bases between. CDR1 is SGHDN and CDR2 is FVKESK in the germline V gene. The CDR3 spells CASSLGGSPDTQYF. CDR3 nucleotides: TGTGCCAGCAGCCTCGGGGGTAGCCCAGATACGCAGTATTTT. Full variable domain (missing parts from reference TRBV14 and TRBJ2-3): EAGVTQFPSHSVIEKGQTVTLRCDPISGHDNLYWYRRVMGKEIKFLLHFVKESKQDESGMPNNRFLAERTGGTYSTLKVQPAELEDSGVYFCASSLGGSPDTQYFGPGTRLTVL.

The gene calls are TRBV28 and TRBJ2-7; 11 bases are shared with TRBD1. Germline CDR1 and CDR2: MDHEN and SYDVKM. With 5 bases clipped from V and 6 bases from J, the junction kept 12 bases outside the gene matches. The CDR3 loop spans 16 amino acids. This chain's CDR3 is CASSSSLGDRGFEQYF. The CDR3 DNA sequence: TGTGCCAGCAGTAGTTCTCTGGGGGACAGGGGGTTCGAGCAGTACTTC.

The chain links TRBV2 to TRBJ2-7; 10 nucleotides line up with TRBD2. Germline loops: CDR1 SNHLY, CDR2 FYNNEI. J lost 9 bases, V lost 7 bases, and 12 bases had no gene match. The CDR3 has 14 amino acids. The CDR3 protein is CASNGGLAGDGQYF. The CDR3 DNA sequence: TGTGCCAGCAATGGAGGGCTAGCGGGAGACGGGCAGTACTTC.